This T cell receptor (beta chain) was recovered during a study of human CD8 memory T cell subsets. This CDR3 comprises 16 residues. Germline CDR1 and CDR2: MDHEN and SYDVKM. Libraries targeted TCR beta using 5' RACE with UMIs. TCRdb reprocessed the 5' RACE reads and stores each CDR3 protein as one record, lacking DNA. In total, the table holds about 5,100 distinct CDR3 sequences. Enriched by negative magnetic separation, total CD8+ T cells were obtained. Duplicate 150,000-cell vials of sorted CD8+ T cells per subset supplied the RNA. The J gene is TRBJ2-7, the V gene TRBV28; the D gene TCRdb calls, TRBD2, cannot be checked with no DNA. Sequenced: CD8+ T cells from PBMCs. The source of this sequence is a human donor in good health. CDR3 loop: CASSRTSGRGAYEQYF.